What follows are 25 T cell receptor beta chains derived from one specimen sequenced in a study of CD8+CD57+ T cells in acquired aplastic anemia. Template material for TCR beta VDJ and CDR3 profiling consisted of genomic DNA. TCRdb used MiXCR to reprocess the reads, holding one entry per CDR3 protein. The table lists roughly 420,000 distinct CDR3 sequences, 65% to 80% of them singletons. The sequenced sample was sorted CD4+, CD8+, or CD8+CD57+ T cells (not recorded which) from PBMCs. These receptors all come from a human donor in good health, serving as a control.

This clonotype came up many times. The chain combines TRBV6-6 with TRBJ2-7, with TRBD1 matching over 7 bases. The CDR3 runs to 14 residues. Germline assignment: CDR1 MNHNY and CDR2 SVGAGI (reference sequence). The J segment lost 2 bases and the V segment lost 6 bases, leaving 7 bases of the junction unmatched. This chain's CDR3 is CASSTDRVAYEQYF. In DNA form, the CDR3 reads TGTGCCAGCAGCACAGACAGGGTGGCCTACGAGCAGTACTTC.

V is TRBV14 and J is TRBJ1-1; D perhaps matches TRBD1 (5 bases). The CDR3 contains 14 residues. Trimming shortened V by 5 bases and J by 3 bases, and 13 bases separated the two germline ends. CDR1 and CDR2 from the germline V gene are SGHDN and FVKESK. CDR3 sequence reads: CASSVEAGDTEAFF. The DNA of the CDR3 is TGTGCCAGCAGCGTAGAGGCGGGGGACACTGAAGCTTTCTTT.

Concerning this clonotype itself: The junction departs from germline at one end; a sequencing error may be responsible. The rearrangement links TRBV25-1 to TRBJ2-7; D remains unclear. In germline, CDR1 is MGHDK, CDR2 SYGVNS. CDR3 size: 14 residues. CDR3: CASAPSGVSYAQYF. The CDR3 DNA is TGTGCCAGTGCCCCGAGTGGGGTCAGCTACGCGCAGTACTTT.

This chain joins TRBV9 and TRBJ2-5, with 7 nucleotides matching TRBD2. The CDR3 extends over 16 amino acids. Germline-derived CDR1 and CDR2 are SGDLS and YYNGEE. With 4 bases clipped from V and 2 bases from J, the junction kept 11 bases outside the gene matches. The chain's CDR3 is CASSPAWRGSQETQYF. The CDR3 bases are TGTGCCAGCAGCCCCGCGTGGCGGGGGAGTCAAGAGACCCAGTACTTC.

V and J are TRBV20-1 and TRBJ1-6, with D possibly TRBD1 on 5 matching bases. V was clipped by 3 bases and J by 7 bases, with 19 bases between them. The CDR3 consists of 16 residues. Germline assignment: CDR1 DFQATT and CDR2 SNEGSKA (reference sequence). This CDR3 is CSARAGASPRNSPLHF. Here the CDR3 DNA reads TGCAGTGCTAGGGCCGGGGCATCCCCAAGGAATTCACCCCTCCACTTT.

The CDR3 nucleotides are TGTGCCAGCAGCCCATTGGGACAGGAAGAGACCCAGTACTTC. Translation gives CASSPLGQEETQYF. V usage is TRBV6-1 and J usage is TRBJ2-5, with TRBD1 matching 8 bases. The V and J ends lost 6 bases and 3 bases, in that order; junction bases with no gene match: 6. CDR3 size: 14 residues. The germline gives CDR1 MNHNS, CDR2 SASEGT.

Remarks on this clonotype: Sequence at one end of the junction differs from germline and may be a read error. The chain joins TRBV9 to TRBJ2-6, with D maybe TRBD2 (5 bases). The V gene's germline CDR1 is SGDLS and CDR2 YYNGEE. The CDR3 totals 14 residues. The CDR3 DNA reads TGTGCCACCAGCGTAGAGGGCGGTGGCAATCAGCCGCCTTTC. As protein: CATSVEGGGNQPPF.

This chain connects TRBV11-2 to TRBJ1-6, with unresolved D. Trimming left V 6 bases short and J 8 bases short, with 20 bases between. The CDR3 has 16 amino acids. Per germline, CDR1 SGHAT and CDR2 FQNNGV. The chain's CDR3 is CASSRRAGLGDSPLHF. DNA of the CDR3: TGTGCCAGCAGTCGAAGAGCTGGACTTGGTGATTCACCCCTCCACTTT.

This clonotype was seen many times. The chain recombines TRBV6-1 with TRBJ1-1; 8 nucleotides match TRBD1. J was trimmed by 6 bases and V by 5 bases; bases with no gene match: 8. The CDR3 totals 14 residues. Germline-derived CDR1 and CDR2 are MNHNS and SASEGT. For the CDR3, the DNA is TGTGCCAGCAGTCCGGGACAGGAAGGGTCTGAAGCTTTCTTT. Translated: CASSPGQEGSEAFF.

The rearrangement links TRBV20-1 to TRBJ1-6; maybe TRBD1 (5 bases). CDR1 and CDR2 (germline): DFQATT, SNEGSKA (reference sequence). The CDR3 is 13 amino acids. V was trimmed by 6 bases and J by 14 bases, leaving 20 bases between them. The CDR3 nucleotides are TGCAGTGCGACAGTGAGGACGGGGACCACCCTCCACTTT. Translation: CSATVRTGTTLHF.

A note on this clonotype: Sequence at one end of the junction differs from germline and may be a read error. The gene calls are TRBV24-1 and TRBJ2-7, with D uncertain. Germline assignment: CDR1 KGHDR and CDR2 SFDVKD. The CDR3 consists of 13 residues. The CDR3 DNA is TGTACCACCGGAGACGCACACTCCTACGAGCAGTACTTC. It translates to CTTGDAHSYEQYF.

The chain links TRBV7-2 to TRBJ2-5, with TRBD2 identical over 9 bases. With V trimmed by 6 bases and J by 2 bases, 7 bases remained unmatched. CDR3 length equals 15 residues. Germline V gives CDR1 SGHTA, CDR2 FQGNSA. The CDR3 here is CASRSLAGPQETQYF. CDR3 nucleotide sequence: TGTGCCAGCAGGAGCCTAGCGGGGCCGCAAGAGACCCAGTACTTC.

As concerns this clonotype: One end of the junction fails to match germline, which may point to a read error. This chain joins TRBV7-2 and TRBJ1-2; 8 bases fit TRBD1. The CDR3 spans 12 residues. Per germline, CDR1 SGHTA and CDR2 FQGNSA. CDR3 DNA: TGTGCCAGCAGCACGGACAGGGACGGGTACACATTC. Its protein is CASSTDRDGYTF.

Details on this clonotype: Sequence at one end of the junction differs from germline and may be a read error. This sequence joins TRBV2 and TRBJ2-1; 9 nucleotides agree with TRBD1. The CDR3 extends over 11 amino acids. Germline CDR1 is SNHLY and CDR2 is FYNNEI. CDR3 nucleotides: TGTGCCAGCAGGCGGGACAGGGTGGAGGTCTTC. Amino acids: CASRRDRVEVF.

A note on this clonotype: No conserved phenylalanine or tryptophan ends this CDR3, so it is likely a read error. The DNA is omitted, as the CDR3 cannot be located on it reliably, and the CDR3 follows TCRdb's listing. The V gene is TRBV9, the J gene TRBJ1-4; the D call in the table, TRBD1, was not verified against the DNA. Germline values: CDR1 SGDLS, CDR2 YYNGEE. From its first to its last residue, the CDR3 has 13 amino acids. The CDR3 protein is CASSGPRTGPLAV.

This clonotype was observed once. This chain joins TRBV6-1 and TRBJ2-1, with 7 bases identical to TRBD2. This CDR3 region has 16 residues. From germline, CDR1 is MNHNS and CDR2 SASEGT. V was pared by 8 bases and J by 3 bases, with 13 bases of the junction left unmatched. Written as DNA, the CDR3 is TGTGCCAGCGGGAGGGAGAGGCCAGGGCTCTACAATGAGCAGTTCTTC. Protein sequence: CASGRERPGLYNEQFF.

In the case of this clonotype: A read error may account for a junction end that differs from germline. This chain connects TRBV9 to TRBJ1-4; D gene uncertain. There are 15 residues in the CDR3. Per germline, CDR1 SGDLS and CDR2 YYNGEE. In nucleotides, the CDR3 is TGTGCCACCAGCGGAGACAAGAGAACTAATGAAAAGCTGTTTTTT. Protein sequence: CATSGDKRTNEKLFF.

This clonotype showed up many times. This chain connects TRBV25-1 to TRBJ1-1, with D possibly being TRBD1 (6 bases). CDR1 is MGHDK, CDR2 SYGVNS, per germline. V was clipped by 10 bases and J by 1 base, with 13 bases between them. The CDR3 has 13 amino acids. The CDR3 here is CAIGGGGNTEAFF. The CDR3 bases are TGTGCCATTGGAGGAGGGGGGAACACTGAAGCTTTCTTT.

This clonotype occurred many times. The chain couples TRBV15 to TRBJ2-5; perhaps TRBD1 as D (6 bases). This CDR3 is built from 15 residues. The V gene lost 0 bases and the J gene lost 9 bases, with 17 bases spanning the gap. CDR1 and CDR2 from the germline V gene are LNHNV and YYDKDF (reference sequence). CDR3 nucleotide sequence: TGTGCCACCAGCAGAGAGAGGGGGACCAGTGGTGCCCAGTACTTC. Protein product: CATSRERGTSGAQYF.

The CDR3 DNA reads TGTGCCAGTAGTATGGAAGCCTATGGCTACACCTTC. Residues: CASSMEAYGYTF. V usage is TRBV19 and J usage is TRBJ1-2, with D uncertain. The length of the CDR3 is 12 residues. The V gene lost 3 bases and the J gene lost 4 bases, with 6 bases spanning the gap. Germline CDR1 is LNHDA and CDR2 is SQIVND (reference sequence).

A word on this clonotype: The junction does not match germline at one end; this may be a read error. The chain has TRBV7-8 and TRBJ1-6, with a tentative D call TRBD1 (6 bases). The CDR3 is 14 amino acids. Looked up from germline, CDR1 is SGHVS and CDR2 is FQNEAQ. The CDR3 DNA follows: TGTGCCAGCAGTTATACGGGGGCTGGTAATTCACCCCTCTTT. This translates into CASSYTGAGNSPLF.

This clonotype was detected a few times. The rearrangement uses TRBV2 and TRBJ1-6; tentative D call: TRBD1 (5 bases). The germline CDR1 and CDR2 sequences are SNHLY and FYNNEI. The CDR3 has 13 residues. Trimming removed 5 bases at V and 10 bases at J, with 12 bases between. The CDR3 DNA reads TGTGCCAGCAGTTTATGGGGGAGCTCACCCCTCCACTTT. This codes for CASSLWGSSPLHF.

V is TRBV5-1 and J is TRBJ1-6; D remains unclear. The ends were cut back, 4 bases at V and 11 bases at J, with 16 bases in the middle. Germline CDR1 reads SGHRS; CDR2 reads YFSETQ. The CDR3 is 14 residues long. The CDR3 here is CASSEGVTDPPLHF. The CDR3 DNA sequence: TGCGCCAGCAGCGAGGGAGTCACGGATCCACCCCTCCACTTT.

About this clonotype itself: A junction end diverges from the germline sequence, so it may reflect a read error. The chain employs TRBV7-6 and TRBJ1-4; no reliable D call. Germline CDR1 SGHVS, CDR2 FNYEAQ. The CDR3 consists of 13 residues. CDR3 sequence: CASSRVIREILFF. Here the CDR3 DNA reads TGTGCCAGCAGCAGAGTCATTCGGGAAATACTGTTTTTT.

There are a few counts of this clonotype. The chain uses TRBV27 and TRBJ1-1, with D uncertain. The CDR3 spans 15 residues. CDR1 and CDR2 (germline): MNHEY, SMNVEV (reference sequence). V lost 0 bases, J lost 1 base, and 9 bases lay in between. Here the CDR3 DNA reads TGTGCCAGCAGTTTATCAACGGACCCGAACACTGAAGCTTTCTTT. The encoded protein is CASSLSTDPNTEAFF.